What follows are 23 T cell receptor beta chains derived from one specimen sequenced in a study of shared clonotypes between healthy human individuals. Naive CD8 cells lacked CD45RO and underwent positive selection for CCR7, leaving out terminally differentiated effector memory CD45RA+ cells. The table came from immunoSEQ multiplex PCR; TCRdb's copy has only in-frame clones and leaves some out. The repertoire includes about 1,900,000 clones, just under 95% of them detected once, and under 1.5% sits in the top ten. The specimen sequenced was naive CD8+ T cells sorted from blood. The receptors were sampled from a man aged 18 to 30 in good health.

With respect to this clone: Sequence at one end of the junction differs from germline and may be a read error. V is TRBV7-6 and J is TRBJ1-4; weak D call: TRBD1 (5 bases). CDR3 size: 14 residues. Germline V lookup: CDR1 SGHVS, CDR2 FNYEAQ. The chain's CDR3 is CASSLDRSYETLFF. CDR3 sequence (DNA): TGTGCCAGCAGCTTAGACAGGAGTTATGAAACACTGTTTTTT.

The chain uses TRBV5-1 and TRBJ2-7; perhaps TRBD1 as D (5 bases). CDR3 length equals 16 residues. Per germline, CDR1 SGHRS and CDR2 YFSETQ. Trimming cost V 3 bases and J 2 bases, with 18 bases left between them. The chain's CDR3 is CASSYDSRVIAYEQYF. DNA for the CDR3: TGCGCCAGCAGCTACGACTCCAGGGTTATAGCCTACGAGCAGTACTTC.

As for this clone: The sample has other DNA sequences that encode this CDR3 too. The rearrangement uses TRBV5-6 and TRBJ1-1, with D possibly matching TRBD1 (5 bases). V was clipped by 0 bases and J by 1 base, with 10 bases between them. Germline assignment: CDR1 SGHDT and CDR2 YYEEEE. This CDR3 comprises 15 residues. The CDR3 protein is CASSLGGTPNTEAFF. The CDR3 nucleotides are TGTGCCAGCAGCTTGGGGGGGACTCCGAACACTGAAGCTTTCTTT.

This clone came up a few times. Distinct nucleotide sequences in the sample also encode this CDR3. The chain joins TRBV6-5 to TRBJ1-2, with D tentatively TRBD1 (6 bases). CDR1 MNHEY and CDR2 SVGAGI come from the germline V gene. The CDR3 contains 13 residues. The germline V and J ends were trimmed by 0 bases and 6 bases, with 8 bases remaining between them. CDR3 in amino acids: CASSYSGGDGYTF. In nucleotides, the CDR3 is TGTGCCAGCAGTTACTCTGGGGGCGATGGCTACACCTTC.

This clone appeared a single time. The identical CDR3 is also encoded by other nucleotide sequences in the sample. The chain employs TRBV28 and TRBJ2-7, with a tentative D call TRBD1 (6 bases). The V end was cut by 3 bases, the J end by 0 bases, with 9 bases between. The CDR3 runs 14 residues. The germline CDR1 and CDR2 sequences are MDHEN and SYDVKM. In DNA, the CDR3 is TGTGCCAGCAGTTTGCAGGGGAGCTCCTACGAGCAGTACTTC. Its protein product is CASSLQGSSYEQYF.

This chain uses TRBV4-3 with TRBJ2-7; the D gene is possibly TRBD1 (6 bases). Trimming pared 3 bases from V and 4 bases from J, leaving 16 bases between. CDR3 size: 15 residues. The V gene's germline CDR1 is LGHNA and CDR2 YSLEER. For the CDR3, the DNA is TGCGCCAGCAGCCAGGCACAGGGCGTCTCTTACGAGCAGTACTTC. It specifies CASSQAQGVSYEQYF.

J is TRBJ2-2 and V is TRBV9; a weak D match, TRBD1 (6 bases). CDR1 is SGDLS and CDR2 is YYNGEE in the germline V gene. V was trimmed by 4 bases and J by 7 bases, leaving 17 bases between them. CDR3 size: 15 residues. The CDR3 spells CASSPPGALVGELFF. DNA of the CDR3: TGTGCCAGCAGCCCCCCAGGGGCGCTGGTCGGGGAGCTGTTTTTT.

The V gene is TRBV5-1, the J gene TRBJ1-4; TRBD1 matches 7 bases. The CDR3 totals 16 residues. Looked up from germline, CDR1 is SGHRS and CDR2 is YFSETQ. Trimming took 4 bases from V and 7 from J; bases not matched to a gene: 13. The CDR3 reads CASSDEPTGTGEKLFF. The CDR3 DNA follows: TGCGCCAGCAGCGACGAACCGACAGGGACTGGTGAAAAACTGTTTTTT.

This clone came up a few times. The chain carries TRBV27 and TRBJ1-6; TRBD1 is a possible D gene (6 bases). V gave up 0 bases and J gave up 8 bases, with 14 bases separating them. The CDR3 length is 16 residues. Germline CDR1 is MNHEY and CDR2 is SMNVEV (reference sequence). CDR3 protein: CASSLSPGAWDSPLHF. The DNA for the CDR3 is TGTGCCAGCAGTTTATCACCGGGGGCTTGGGATTCACCCCTCCACTTT.

The chain joins TRBV10-1 to TRBJ2-3; D is uncertain. V was pared by 3 bases and J by 1 base, with 11 bases between. The germline V gene has CDR1 WNHNN and CDR2 SYGVQD (reference sequence). The CDR3 runs to 15 residues. DNA for the CDR3: TGCGCCAGCAGTGAAACCGTCGCTGGCACAGATACGCAGTATTTT. Translated: CASSETVAGTDTQYF.

This sequence joins TRBV5-1 and TRBJ1-5; 7 bases agree with TRBD1. Germline trimming cut 5 bases from V and 3 bases from J; bases unmatched to any gene: 8. This CDR3 is built from 15 residues. Per the germline V gene, CDR1 is SGHRS and CDR2 is YFSETQ. The CDR3 nucleotides read TGCGCCAGCAGGGTAGGGGACAGCGACAATCAGCCCCAGCATTTT. Translation gives CASRVGDSDNQPQHF.

The chain is built from TRBV4-3 and TRBJ2-2, with TRBD2 matching over 14 bases. This CDR3 contains 16 residues. After removal of 4 bases from V and 7 bases from J, the junction contained 5 bases not matched to a gene. Looked up from germline, CDR1 is LGHNA and CDR2 is YSLEER. The CDR3 DNA follows: TGCGCCAGCAGCCCGACTAGCGGGAGGGTGTTCGGGGAGCTGTTTTTT. Encoded protein: CASSPTSGRVFGELFF.

The chain uses TRBV4-1 and TRBJ1-1; D might be TRBD1 (5 bases). This CDR3 region has 12 residues. CDR1 is MGHRA, CDR2 YSYEKL, per germline. Trimming shortened V by 4 bases and J by 11 bases, and 14 bases separated the two germline ends. CDR3 sequence (DNA): TGCGCCAGCAGCCCCCTGGACGGGGCGGCTTTCTTT. Amino acid sequence: CASSPLDGAAFF.

This clone appeared a few times. This chain uses TRBV10-2 with TRBJ2-1; perhaps TRBD2 as D (6 bases). Germline values: CDR1 WSHSY, CDR2 SAAADI. Trimming stripped 6 bases from V and 5 bases from J, with 14 bases between. CDR3 length: 14 amino acids. The chain's CDR3 is CASREGRQNNEQFF. The CDR3 region has the DNA TGCGCCAGCAGGGAGGGGAGACAGAACAATGAGCAGTTCTTC.

Of note for this clone: Other DNA sequences within the sample encode an identical CDR3. The J gene is TRBJ2-5, the V gene TRBV11-2; no clear D. CDR1 and CDR2 from the germline V gene are SGHAT and FQNNGV. Between the trimmed V and J ends, which lost 0 bases and 1 base, there was a span of 9 bases. The CDR3 is made up of 15 amino acids. CDR3 residues: CASSLDWSSQETQYF. The DNA of the CDR3 is TGTGCCAGCAGCTTAGATTGGTCATCCCAAGAGACCCAGTACTTC. Based on the CDR3 plus reference TRBV11-2 and TRBJ2-5, the full variable domain is EAGVAQSPRYKIIEKRQSVAFWCNPISGHATLYWYQQILGQGPKLLIQFQNNGVVDDSQLPKDRFSAERLKGVDSTLKIQPAKLEDSAVYLCASSLDWSSQETQYFGPGTRLLVL.

The rearrangement joins TRBV7-9 to TRBJ2-1; possibly TRBD1 for D (6 bases). Looked up from germline, CDR1 is SEHNR and CDR2 is FQNEAQ (reference sequence). V dropped 6 bases and J dropped 3 bases, with 15 bases sitting between them. This CDR3 is 15 amino acids long. The CDR3 spells CASRSGVSYYNEQFF. In DNA form, the CDR3 reads TGTGCCAGCAGATCAGGGGTCTCGTACTACAATGAGCAGTTCTTC.

The chain recombines TRBV11-2 with TRBJ2-7; 12 bases are a match to TRBD1. The CDR3 length is 15 residues. Germline-derived CDR1 and CDR2 are SGHAT and FQNNGV. The J segment lost 5 bases and the V segment lost 6 bases, leaving 8 bases of the junction unmatched. The DNA for the CDR3 is TGTGCCAGCAGGTCGCCCGGGACAGGGGGCCACGAGCAGTACTTC. It specifies CASRSPGTGGHEQYF. The entire variable domain, with the rest obtained from reference TRBV11-2 and TRBJ2-7, is as follows: EAGVAQSPRYKIIEKRQSVAFWCNPISGHATLYWYQQILGQGPKLLIQFQNNGVVDDSQLPKDRFSAERLKGVDSTLKIQPAKLEDSAVYLCASRSPGTGGHEQYFGPGTRLTVT.

The rearrangement uses TRBV2 and TRBJ1-5; D remains ambiguous. Deletions cut 4 bases from V and 9 bases from J, with 16 bases between. The germline V gene has CDR1 SNHLY and CDR2 FYNNEI. This CDR3 region has 14 residues. The CDR3 loop reads CASSVLDTAWPQHF. In DNA, the CDR3 is TGTGCCAGCAGTGTCCTCGACACAGCTTGGCCCCAGCATTTT.

The chain couples TRBV27 to TRBJ1-1, with D hard to call. CDR3 length: 15 residues. CDR1 and CDR2 (germline): MNHEY, SMNVEV (reference sequence). Trimming took off 1 base at V and 0 bases at J, with 9 bases between the two ends. This CDR3 reads CASSLLDGLNTEAFF. DNA for the CDR3: TGTGCCAGCAGTTTATTAGATGGATTGAACACTGAAGCTTTCTTT.

For this clone: At one end the junction does not follow the germline gene, possibly because of a read error. The chain has TRBV7-2 and TRBJ2-5, with D maybe TRBD2 (7 bases). This CDR3 contains 13 residues. The germline CDR1 and CDR2 sequences are SGHTA and FQGNSA. For the CDR3, the DNA is TGTGTCAGCAGCTTAGAGGGGGGGGAGACCCAGTACTTC. Protein sequence: CVSSLEGGETQYF. Complete variable domain (other parts from reference TRBV7-2 and TRBJ2-5): GAGVSQSPSNKVTEKGKDVELRCDPISGHTALYWYRQSLGQGLEFLIYFQGNSAPDKSGLPSDRFSAERTGGSVSTLTIQRTQQEDSAVYLCVSSLEGGETQYFGPGTRLLVL.

J is TRBJ2-7 and V is TRBV5-4; perhaps TRBD1 as D (5 bases). The CDR3 contains 16 residues. Looked up from germline, CDR1 is SGHNT and CDR2 is YYREEE (reference sequence). With 0 bases removed from V and 9 bases from J, the gap between germline ends came to 22 bases. The CDR3 region is CASSLAEAGLIRAQYF. CDR3 bases: TGTGCCAGCAGCTTGGCCGAGGCAGGGCTAATCCGCGCGCAGTACTTC.

V is TRBV30 and J is TRBJ2-7; the D call may be TRBD1 or TRBD2 (5 bases each). V gave up 6 bases and J gave up 1 base, with 10 bases separating them. Germline assignment: CDR1 GTSNPN and CDR2 SVGIG (reference sequence). This CDR3 has 12 residues. In DNA, the CDR3 is TGTGCCTGTTGGGACGGTTCCTACGAGCAGTACTTC. Its translation is CACWDGSYEQYF.

The V call is TRBV4-1, the J call TRBJ2-2; 10 nucleotides line up with TRBD2. Germline values: CDR1 MGHRA, CDR2 YSYEKL. V lost 1 base and J lost 8; bases outside the gene matches: 7. The CDR3 is 16 residues long. CDR3 amino acids: CASSQVGLAGAGELFF. The DNA of the CDR3 is TGCGCCAGCAGCCAAGTTGGGCTAGCGGGAGCTGGGGAGCTGTTTTTT.